This T cell receptor (beta chain) appears in the sequencing data of a study of blood T cell repertoires in COVID-19. Study information: The cDNA or gDNA used as material had been derived from T cells, B-cell-depleted T cells, or PBMCs.

This clone appeared once. Participant ages covered roughly 18 to 90 years across around 22 US areas. Participants were placed into cohorts based on the clinical history they reported. The junction had 6 bases not matched to a gene; V was cut back by 6 bases and J by 5 bases. The V gene's germline CDR1 is LNHDA and CDR2 SQIVND (reference sequence). This CDR3 is 14 amino acids long. The repertoire was sequenced with immunoSEQ multiplex PCR; TCRdb's copy has only in-frame clones and lacks some. The sample lists some 250,000 clones, around 90% occurring once. The V call is TRBV19, the J call TRBJ2-5; 10 nucleotides match TRBD1. Sample: PBMCs or T cells enriched from blood (not recorded which). This TCR came from a human donor in a cohort exposed to, infected with or recovered from COVID-19 (not recorded which). The donor label of this sample is uncertain. Here the CDR3 reads CASRSTGGAETQYF. The CDR3, as DNA: TGTGCCAGTAGATCGACAGGGGGCGCGGAGACCCAGTACTTC.